A selection of T cell receptor beta chains follows, all from one sample in a study of vaccination effects on CD4 cells after COVID-19. The repertoire was sequenced with immunoSEQ multiplex PCR; TCRdb's copy has only in-frame clones and lacks some. Of around 50,000 clones listed, around 76% are singletons. For these TCRs, the target antigens are not known. The sequencing here drew on CD4+ T cells from PBMCs cultured without peptide, taken before COVID-19 vaccination. These receptors originate from a human donor who had a prior SARS-CoV-2 infection. Each CDR3 is given with its conserved first and last residue. D genes are given only for firm matches. Only some rows state a clone size, as once, few, many or a class for expanded clones.

j_call: TRBJ2-7
v_call: TRBV3-1/TRBV3-2
clone_size: once
d_call: NA
cdr3_nt: TGTGCCAGCAGCCAAGATCGAAGAGGGCCCTACGAGCAGTACTTC
cdr3_aa: CASSQDRRGPYEQYF

j_call: TRBJ2-7
v_call: TRBV4-2
clone_size: NA
d_call: TRBD2
cdr3_nt: TGTGCCAGCAGCCAAGATGGGGGGGGCTCCTACGAGCAGTACTTC
cdr3_aa: CASSQDGGGSYEQYF

j_call: TRBJ1-6
v_call: TRBV2
clone_size: NA
d_call: NA
cdr3_nt: TGTGCCAGCAGTGCGACAGAGCCCTATAATTCACCCCTCCACTTT
cdr3_aa: CASSATEPYNSPLHF

j_call: TRBJ2-1
v_call: TRBV7-3
clone_size: few
d_call: TRBD2
cdr3_nt: TGTGCCAGCAGCGCCTCGGGACTAGCGGGAGTGGATGAGCAGTTCTTC
cdr3_aa: CASSASGLAGVDEQFF

j_call: TRBJ2-7
v_call: TRBV7-2
clone_size: NA
d_call: TRBD2
cdr3_nt: TGTGCCAGCAGCACCCGACTAACGCGGGGGGGAGCCTACGAGCAGTACTTC
cdr3_aa: CASSTRLTRGGAYEQYF

j_call: TRBJ2-7
v_call: TRBV27
clone_size: NA
d_call: NA
cdr3_nt: TGTGCCAGCAGTTTATCGAGGAACTTCTACGAGCAGTACTTC
cdr3_aa: CASSLSRNFYEQYF

j_call: TRBJ1-1
v_call: TRBV5-1
clone_size: NA
d_call: NA
cdr3_nt: TGCGCCAGCAGCCATCGGGGGAACACTGAAGCTTTCTTT
cdr3_aa: CASSHRGNTEAFF

j_call: TRBJ2-4
v_call: TRBV6-2/TRBV6-3
clone_size: NA
d_call: NA
cdr3_nt: TGTGCCAGCAGTCCGACACGACCTGAGAACATTCAGTACTTC
cdr3_aa: CASSPTRPENIQYF

j_call: TRBJ2-3
v_call: TRBV6-2/TRBV6-3
clone_size: NA
d_call: NA
cdr3_nt: TGTGCCAGCACCCCAGGGGGGAGCACGGATACGCAGTATTTT
cdr3_aa: CASTPGGSTDTQYF

j_call: TRBJ1-6
v_call: TRBV19
clone_size: NA
d_call: NA
cdr3_nt: TGTGCCAGTAGTCACAGAAATTCACCCCTCCACTTT
cdr3_aa: CASSHRNSPLHF

j_call: TRBJ2-2
v_call: TRBV7-3
clone_size: NA
d_call: NA
cdr3_nt: TGTGCCAGCAGCTTAACGTTCGAAGCGGGGAACACCGGGGAGCTGTTTTTT
cdr3_aa: CASSLTFEAGNTGELFF

j_call: TRBJ2-7
v_call: TRBV2
clone_size: few
d_call: TRBD1
cdr3_nt: TGTGCCAGCAGTCTTCGACAGGGATTCGAGCAGTACTTC
cdr3_aa: CASSLRQGFEQYF

j_call: TRBJ2-3
v_call: TRBV4-2
clone_size: NA
d_call: NA
cdr3_nt: TGTGCCAGCAGGAAATCCGGGGGAGATACGCAGTATTTT
cdr3_aa: CASRKSGGDTQYF

j_call: TRBJ2-5
v_call: TRBV7-7
clone_size: NA
d_call: TRBD1
cdr3_nt: TGTGCTAGCAGCTTATCGACGGACAGGGGGGCGCAAGAGACCCAGTACTTC
cdr3_aa: CASSLSTDRGAQETQYF

j_call: TRBJ1-1
v_call: TRBV29-1
clone_size: few
d_call: NA
cdr3_nt: TGCAGCGGCAGATCAGAGAGTGAAGCTTTCTTT
cdr3_aa: CSGRSESEAFF

j_call: TRBJ2-7
v_call: TRBV7-9
clone_size: NA
d_call: TRBD1
cdr3_nt: TGTGCCAGCAGCTTACTGGGACAGGGCTATAAGGACTACGAGCAGTACTTC
cdr3_aa: CASSLLGQGYKDYEQYF

j_call: TRBJ1-5
v_call: TRBV24-1
clone_size: NA
d_call: TRBD1
cdr3_nt: TGTGCCACCAGTGATGCCGGGACAGGGGGGAATCAGCCCCAGCATTTT
cdr3_aa: CATSDAGTGGNQPQHF

j_call: TRBJ1-1
v_call: TRBV19
clone_size: NA
d_call: NA
cdr3_nt: TGTGCCAGTAGTCCAGGACACCCAAGAGTGAACACTGAAGCTTTCTTT
cdr3_aa: CASSPGHPRVNTEAFF

j_call: TRBJ1-5
v_call: TRBV7-8
clone_size: few
d_call: TRBD1
cdr3_nt: TGTGCCAGCAGCGAAGGGACAGATTATAGCAATCAGCCCCAGCATTTT
cdr3_aa: CASSEGTDYSNQPQHF

j_call: TRBJ2-5
v_call: TRBV5-1
clone_size: NA
d_call: NA
cdr3_nt: TGCGCCAGCAGCTTGAGTTCGATGGACCAAGAGACCCAGTACTTC
cdr3_aa: CASSLSSMDQETQYF

j_call: TRBJ2-4
v_call: TRBV27
clone_size: NA
d_call: TRBD1
cdr3_nt: TGTGCCAGCAGCAAGACAGGGCCCTACATTCAGTACTTC
cdr3_aa: CASSKTGPYIQYF

j_call: TRBJ2-1
v_call: TRBV5-1
clone_size: NA
d_call: NA
cdr3_nt: TGCGCCAGCAGCTTCGGGTACAATGAGCAGTTCTTC
cdr3_aa: CASSFGYNEQFF

j_call: TRBJ2-3
v_call: TRBV20-1
clone_size: NA
d_call: TRBD2
cdr3_nt: TGCAGTGCTAGTTTACTAGCGGGAGTAGGAGATACGCAGTATTTT
cdr3_aa: CSASLLAGVGDTQYF

j_call: TRBJ2-3
v_call: TRBV7-2
clone_size: NA
d_call: NA
cdr3_nt: TGTGCCAGCAGCACTCGGCCCACAGATACGCAGTATTTT
cdr3_aa: CASSTRPTDTQYF

j_call: TRBJ2-2
v_call: TRBV7-9
clone_size: NA
d_call: NA
cdr3_nt: TGTGCCAGCAGCCCCCGCAACACCGGGGAGCTGTTTTTT
cdr3_aa: CASSPRNTGELFF

j_call: TRBJ1-4
v_call: TRBV28
clone_size: NA
d_call: NA
cdr3_nt: TGTGCCAGCAGCCTACTTAATGAAAAACTGTTTTTT
cdr3_aa: CASSLLNEKLFF

j_call: TRBJ2-1
v_call: TRBV2
clone_size: few
d_call: NA
cdr3_nt: TGTGCCAGCAGTGAAGAAGGTGTGAGCGAGCAGTTCTTC
cdr3_aa: CASSEEGVSEQFF

j_call: TRBJ1-2
v_call: TRBV3-1/TRBV3-2
clone_size: once
d_call: TRBD1
cdr3_nt: TGTGCCAGCACCTTAGGGACAGCTTATGGCTACACCTTC
cdr3_aa: CASTLGTAYGYTF

j_call: TRBJ2-5
v_call: TRBV21-1
clone_size: NA
d_call: NA
cdr3_nt: TGTGCCAGCAGCAAAGATCTTCCCAGGGGGGAGACCCAGTACTTC
cdr3_aa: CASSKDLPRGETQYF

j_call: TRBJ2-3
v_call: TRBV7-7
clone_size: NA
d_call: NA
cdr3_nt: TGTGCTAGCAGCTTAGGGCACCCTCCAGCAGATACGCAGTATTTT
cdr3_aa: CASSLGHPPADTQYF

j_call: TRBJ2-2
v_call: TRBV19
clone_size: NA
d_call: NA
cdr3_nt: TGTGCCAGTAGTCCCTACTCGAGAGGGCCGAACACCGGGGAGCTGTTTTTT
cdr3_aa: CASSPYSRGPNTGELFF

j_call: TRBJ1-6
v_call: TRBV18
clone_size: NA
d_call: NA
cdr3_nt: TGTGCCAGCTCACCAGGGGGACGAGATTCACCCCTCCACTTT
cdr3_aa: CASSPGGRDSPLHF

j_call: TRBJ2-5
v_call: TRBV18
clone_size: once
d_call: NA
cdr3_nt: TGTGCCAGCTCACCACCGTCGGGTTCGGAGACCCAGTACTTC
cdr3_aa: CASSPPSGSETQYF

j_call: TRBJ2-4
v_call: TRBV6-5
clone_size: NA
d_call: NA
cdr3_nt: TGTGCCAGCAGGGACGTTCGCAACATTCAGTACTTC
cdr3_aa: CASRDVRNIQYF

j_call: TRBJ1-2
v_call: TRBV12-3/TRBV12-4
clone_size: NA
d_call: NA
cdr3_nt: TGTGCCAGCACTTCTACACCGAACTATGGCTACACCTTC
cdr3_aa: CASTSTPNYGYTF

j_call: TRBJ2-3
v_call: TRBV4-2
clone_size: few
d_call: TRBD2
cdr3_nt: TGTGCCAGCAGCCAAGCACTAGCGGGAGCAGATACGCAGTATTTT
cdr3_aa: CASSQALAGADTQYF

j_call: TRBJ2-5
v_call: TRBV3-1/TRBV3-2
clone_size: NA
d_call: NA
cdr3_nt: TGTGCCAGCAGCCAAGAGGGACTCTGGAGGGAGACCCAGTACTTC
cdr3_aa: CASSQEGLWRETQYF

j_call: TRBJ2-7
v_call: TRBV28
clone_size: NA
d_call: NA
cdr3_nt: TGTGCCAGCGGGGAGGAATACGAGCAGTACTTC
cdr3_aa: CASGEEYEQYF

j_call: TRBJ1-1
v_call: TRBV5-1
clone_size: NA
d_call: TRBD1
cdr3_nt: TGCGCCAGCAGCACGGGACAGGGAAATGTTGAAGCTTTCTTT
cdr3_aa: CASSTGQGNVEAFF

j_call: TRBJ1-3
v_call: TRBV7-6
clone_size: NA
d_call: NA
cdr3_nt: TGTGCCAGCAGCTTAGGGCCGAGTTACTCTGGAAACACCATATATTTT
cdr3_aa: CASSLGPSYSGNTIYF

j_call: TRBJ2-2
v_call: TRBV16
clone_size: NA
d_call: NA
cdr3_nt: TGTGCCAGCAGCCGAGGCAGGGCGAACACCGGGGAGCTGTTTTTT
cdr3_aa: CASSRGRANTGELFF

j_call: TRBJ2-1
v_call: TRBV4-2
clone_size: NA
d_call: TRBD2
cdr3_nt: TGTGCCAGCAGCCGCCAACTAGCGGAGGACCTACCCCCCTTCTTC
cdr3_aa: CASSRQLAEDLPPFF

j_call: TRBJ2-3
v_call: TRBV6-1
clone_size: NA
d_call: NA
cdr3_nt: TGTGCCAGCAGTGAAGGCGGAACCCTGGGGACAGATACGCAGTATTTT
cdr3_aa: CASSEGGTLGTDTQYF

j_call: TRBJ1-5
v_call: TRBV19
clone_size: once
d_call: NA
cdr3_nt: TGTGCCAGTAGTATTGCGCCTCCTAGGTTT
cdr3_aa: CASSIAPPRF

j_call: TRBJ2-2
v_call: TRBV19
clone_size: once
d_call: NA
cdr3_nt: TGTGCCAGTAGTATAAGGGGCTCGGGCACCGGGGAGCTGTTTTTT
cdr3_aa: CASSIRGSGTGELFF

j_call: TRBJ2-7
v_call: TRBV7-6
clone_size: few
d_call: NA
cdr3_nt: TGTGCCAGCAGCTTACTGTTTAGCGGAGACCTCTACGAGCAGTACTTC
cdr3_aa: CASSLLFSGDLYEQYF

j_call: TRBJ2-1
v_call: TRBV5-6
clone_size: NA
d_call: TRBD2
cdr3_nt: TGTGCCAGCAGTCTCTTAATACTAGCGGCGTTGGGGGAGCAGTTCTTC
cdr3_aa: CASSLLILAALGEQFF

j_call: TRBJ1-2
v_call: TRBV2
clone_size: few
d_call: NA
cdr3_nt: TGTGCCAGCAGTGAATGGTCTCTACGATCGGGGTATGGCTACACCTTC
cdr3_aa: CASSEWSLRSGYGYTF

j_call: TRBJ2-2
v_call: TRBV4-2
clone_size: NA
d_call: NA
cdr3_nt: TGTGCCAGCAGCCGAACAGACTACACCGGGGAGCTGTTTTTT
cdr3_aa: CASSRTDYTGELFF

j_call: TRBJ1-6
v_call: TRBV4-2
clone_size: few
d_call: NA
cdr3_nt: TGTGCCAGCAGCCAAGGGTCCTGGGGGGATCTCCTTTCACCCCTCCACTTT
cdr3_aa: CASSQGSWGDLLSPLHF

j_call: TRBJ2-7
v_call: TRBV6-2/TRBV6-3
clone_size: NA
d_call: TRBD1
cdr3_nt: TGTGCCAGCAGTTGGGACAGGGTCTTCGAGCAGTACTTC
cdr3_aa: CASSWDRVFEQYF

j_call: TRBJ1-4
v_call: TRBV27
clone_size: NA
d_call: TRBD1
cdr3_nt: TGTGCCAGCAGTTTAAAAGCGACAGGGTGGGAAAAACTGTTTTTT
cdr3_aa: CASSLKATGWEKLFF

j_call: TRBJ2-6
v_call: TRBV11-1
clone_size: NA
d_call: NA
cdr3_nt: TGTGCCAGCAGCTTAGCAGGGGTTGGGGCCAACGTCCTGACTTTC
cdr3_aa: CASSLAGVGANVLTF

j_call: TRBJ2-1
v_call: TRBV3-1/TRBV3-2
clone_size: once
d_call: TRBD2
cdr3_nt: TGTGCCAGCAGCCACCAGGGGACTAGCGGGCCGTACAATGAGCAGTTCTTC
cdr3_aa: CASSHQGTSGPYNEQFF